This T cell receptor (beta chain) is from a study of cytomegalovirus exposure and HLA in healthy donors. Whole-study context: Among 150 million to 200 million T cells, an earlier analysis found 120 million or so unique TCR beta sequences.

PCR amplification relied on 60 Vbeta primers (plus 13 Jbeta primers). This table comes from immunoSEQ multiplex PCR, and its TCRdb copy is limited to in-frame clones, with some not included. This table has 100,000 to 150,000 clones, around 76% appearing once. Overall study results and limits: Within the data, a cluster of highly shared sequence variants was likely a sequencing artifact.

V lost 4 bases to trimming and J lost 4 bases; unmatched junction nucleotides: 8. Per the germline V gene, CDR1 is LGHNA and CDR2 is YNFKEQ. CDR3 length: 16 amino acids. A note on this clone: Its target is not known.

The chain is built from TRBV4-2 and TRBJ2-7, with 12 bases that match TRBD1. The sample was PBMCs. This clonotype originated in a man aged 60-69 years in good health and CMV-seropositive. CDR3 nucleotide sequence: TGTGCCAGCAGCCGGATACCGGGACAGGGGGCTTACGAGCAGTACTTC. As protein: CASSRIPGQGAYEQYF.